Below, 32 T cell receptor beta chains from the same sample are listed, as sequenced in a study of cytomegalovirus exposure and HLA in healthy donors. Primers included in the PCR were 60 Vbeta and 13 Jbeta primers. Generated by immunoSEQ multiplex PCR, the TCRdb table keeps only in-frame clones and is missing some. The table has approximately 190,000 clones, over 65% seen once. Sequencing was done on a sample of PBMCs. The receptors shown here come from a boy aged 2-15 years in good health and CMV-seronegative.

The chain links TRBV6-6 to TRBJ2-7; 8 bases match TRBD2. CDR1 is MNHNY and CDR2 is SVGAGI in the germline V gene (reference sequence). After removal of 2 bases from V and 2 bases from J, the junction contained 5 bases not matched to a gene. The CDR3 sequence is 15 residues long. The CDR3 loop is CASSYGSGGAYEQYF. The CDR3 coding sequence is TGTGCCAGCAGTTACGGGTCCGGGGGGGCCTACGAGCAGTACTTC.

This chain uses TRBV7-2 with TRBJ2-7, with D perhaps TRBD2 (6 bases). There are 14 residues in the CDR3. Germline V CDR1 and CDR2: SGHTA, FQGNSA. The V gene lost 3 bases and the J gene lost 1 base, with 10 bases spanning the gap. CDR3 residues: CASSLAGKSYEQYF. The CDR3 DNA is TGTGCCAGCAGCTTGGCGGGGAAATCCTACGAGCAGTACTTC.

This rearrangement joins TRBV6-5 to TRBJ1-1; D may be TRBD1 (5 bases). The CDR3 spans 13 residues. Trimming removed 6 bases at V and 5 bases at J, with 13 bases between. Germline values: CDR1 MNHEY, CDR2 SVGAGI. CDR3 region: CASSTQGGTEAFF. DNA of the CDR3: TGTGCCAGCAGCACCCAGGGAGGGACTGAAGCTTTCTTT.

The chain uses TRBV19 and TRBJ2-3; possible D gene TRBD1, 6 bases. The CDR3 runs 14 residues. The germline V gene encodes CDR1 LNHDA and CDR2 SQIVND (reference sequence). Trimming removed 5 bases from V and 5 bases from J, with 14 bases in between. The DNA for the CDR3 is TGTGCCAGTAGTGTACCAACAGGGTTAGATACGCAGTATTTT. Its translation is CASSVPTGLDTQYF.

The V and J genes are TRBV4-2 and TRBJ1-2; the D gene is possibly TRBD1 (5 bases). Germline values: CDR1 LGHNA, CDR2 YNFKEQ. The V end lost 0 bases, the J end lost 4 bases, and 6 bases lay between the germline ends. The CDR3 extends over 13 amino acids. CDR3 sequence: CASSQETAYGYTF. The CDR3 DNA follows: TGTGCCAGCAGCCAAGAGACAGCCTATGGCTACACCTTC.

Turning to this clone: This CDR3 is missing its conserved last phenylalanine or tryptophan, likely due to a read error. It is unclear where the CDR3 begins or ends on the DNA, so no DNA is shown, and the CDR3 is as TCRdb lists it. The chain carries TRBV21-1 and TRBJ1-4. TRBV21-1 has pseudogene status. The CDR3 sequence runs 9 residues, both termini included. CDR3 region: CASSKALGS.

This clone came up a few times. The chain couples TRBV15 to TRBJ2-7; 9 bases agree with TRBD1. The CDR3 loop spans 15 amino acids. V lost 0 bases and J lost 7; bases outside the gene matches: 7. The germline CDR1 and CDR2 sequences are LNHNV and YYDKDF (reference sequence). The CDR3 DNA reads as TGTGCCACCAGCAGAGATCGGACAGGGGCGGGTGAGCAGTACTTC. Translated: CATSRDRTGAGEQYF.

This clone was seen more than once but under ten times. The chain is built from TRBV6-1 and TRBJ1-1; tentatively, D is TRBD1 (5 bases). Trimming removed 7 bases at V and 2 bases at J, with 11 bases between. The length of the CDR3 is 13 residues. The germline V gene has CDR1 MNHNS and CDR2 SASEGT. Here the CDR3 DNA reads TGTGCCAGCACCTGGACACAAAACACTGAAGCTTTCTTT. Its translation is CASTWTQNTEAFF.

CDR3 loop: CASSPTTGSSNQPQHF. The CDR3 bases are TGTGCCAGCAGCCCAACGACAGGGTCGAGCAATCAGCCCCAGCATTTT. This rearrangement joins TRBV5-6 to TRBJ1-5; 7 bases align to TRBD1. V trimming: 4 bases; J trimming: 1 base; junction bases outside the gene matches: 8. This CDR3 comprises 16 residues. The germline gives CDR1 SGHDT, CDR2 YYEEEE.

The count of this clone is one. The rearrangement links TRBV4-1 to TRBJ1-6; D perhaps matches TRBD1 (5 bases). In germline, CDR1 is MGHRA, CDR2 YSYEKL. The CDR3 has 16 amino acids. V shed 1 base and J shed 10 bases, with 17 bases lying between them. CDR3 DNA: TGCGCCAGCAGCCAAGGGGTTCCAGGGATTCGATCACCCCTCCACTTT. Translated, it gives CASSQGVPGIRSPLHF.

A few counts support this clone. The genes are TRBV6-5 and TRBJ1-5, with D unresolved. Germline loops: CDR1 MNHEY, CDR2 SVGAGI. The CDR3 extends over 15 amino acids. Trimming cost V 0 bases and J 3 bases, with 9 bases left between them. CDR3 amino acids: CASSYSREPNQPQHF. The CDR3 nucleotides are TGTGCCAGCAGTTACTCGCGAGAGCCCAATCAGCCCCAGCATTTT.

V and J are TRBV2 and TRBJ1-6, with D possibly matching TRBD1 (5 bases). The CDR3 contains 13 residues. Germline CDR1 and CDR2: SNHLY and FYNNEI. Trimming took off 3 bases at V and 10 bases at J, with 10 bases between the two ends. CDR3 coding DNA: TGTGCCAGCAGTGAGGGCAGGGCCTCACCCCTCCACTTT. Its protein product is CASSEGRASPLHF.

The count of this clone is one. V usage is TRBV7-9 and J usage is TRBJ2-5; 8 nucleotides match TRBD2. The CDR3 runs 15 residues. The V gene's germline CDR1 is SEHNR and CDR2 FQNEAQ (reference sequence). V trimming: 6 bases; J trimming: 5 bases; junction bases outside the gene matches: 11. The CDR3 sequence: CASSPGLAGSETQYF. The CDR3 nucleotides are TGTGCCAGCAGTCCCGGACTAGCCGGGTCGGAGACCCAGTACTTC.

This clone was counted a single time. The V and J genes are TRBV5-1 and TRBJ1-1, with D hard to call. The germline gives CDR1 SGHRS, CDR2 YFSETQ. The CDR3 contains 13 residues. V was cut by 0 bases and J by 4 bases, with 7 bases left in between. The CDR3 DNA reads TGCGCCAGCAGCTTGGTCGTAGCCACTGAAGCTTTCTTT. Translation: CASSLVVATEAFF.

In its sample, this clone was seen a few times. CDR3 protein: CASSHPTGGENQPQHF. Here the CDR3 DNA reads TGTGCCAGCAGTCACCCGACAGGGGGCGAAAATCAGCCCCAGCATTTT. The chain employs TRBV6-6 and TRBJ1-5, with 10 bases fitting TRBD1. The trim removed 5 bases at V and 4 bases at J, leaving 8 bases unmatched. The germline gives CDR1 MNHNY, CDR2 SVGAGI (reference sequence). CDR3 length equals 16 residues.

The chain has TRBV9 and TRBJ1-4; 8 nucleotides agree with TRBD1. V lost 4 bases, J lost 5 bases, and 4 bases stayed unmatched. From germline, CDR1 is SGDLS and CDR2 YYNGEE. The CDR3 has 14 amino acids. The CDR3 spells CASSPQGVNEKLFF. DNA for the CDR3: TGTGCCAGCAGCCCACAGGGGGTAAATGAAAAACTGTTTTTT.

The chain employs TRBV5-5 and TRBJ1-2; D uncertain. This CDR3 is 14 amino acids long. Germline assignment: CDR1 SGHKS and CDR2 YYEKEE (reference sequence). Trimming shortened V by 1 base and J by 0 bases, and 7 bases separated the two germline ends. CDR3 in DNA: TGTGCCAGCAGCTTGACGTTAGCTAACTATGGCTACACCTTC. Translation: CASSLTLANYGYTF. Complete variable domain (other parts from reference TRBV5-5 and TRBJ1-2): DAGVTQSPTHLIKTRGQQVTLRCSPISGHKSVSWYQQVLGQGPQFIFQYYEKEERGRGNFPDRFSARQFPNYSSELNVNALLLGDSALYLCASSLTLANYGYTFGSGTRLTVV.

The V gene is TRBV6-6, the J gene TRBJ1-5; D gene unclear. The germline V gene has CDR1 MNHNY and CDR2 SVGAGI (reference sequence). Trimming removed 3 bases at V and 6 bases at J, with 6 bases between. This CDR3 has 12 residues. The CDR3 DNA is TGTGCCAGCAGTTATGGCGGTCAGCCCCAGCATTTT. Protein product: CASSYGGQPQHF.

This clone was seen more than once but under ten times. The chain is built from TRBV7-6 and TRBJ2-1; D gene uncertain. Germline V gene lookup returns CDR1 SGHVS and CDR2 FNYEAQ. The V gene lost 4 bases and the J gene lost 6 bases, with 10 bases spanning the gap. This CDR3 has 13 residues. For the CDR3, the DNA is TGTGCCAGCAGCTCGCGCGCCTCCAATGAGCAGTTCTTC. Translated: CASSSRASNEQFF.

The rearrangement uses TRBV5-4 and TRBJ2-7; 9 bases are shared with TRBD2. There are 15 residues in the CDR3. With 4 bases clipped from V and 3 bases from J, the junction kept 8 bases outside the gene matches. CDR1 is SGHNT and CDR2 is YYREEE in the germline V gene (reference sequence). CDR3 sequence reads: CASSMGTSPSYEQYF. The CDR3 DNA reads as TGTGCCAGCAGCATGGGGACTAGCCCAAGCTACGAGCAGTACTTC.

This clone was recorded once. V is TRBV9 and J is TRBJ2-3; 11 positions match TRBD2. CDR1 is SGDLS and CDR2 is YYNGEE in the germline V gene. Trimming removed 3 bases from V and 3 bases from J; junction bases left unmatched: 9. There are 17 residues in the CDR3. CDR3 DNA: TGTGCCAGCAGCGGTAGTTCGGGACTAGCGGATACAGATACGCAGTATTTT. Its protein product is CASSGSSGLADTDTQYF.

CDR3 residues: CASSIEPITQYNEQFF. The CDR3 region has the DNA TGTGCCAGTAGTATAGAACCGATCACGCAGTACAATGAGCAGTTCTTC. The V and J genes are TRBV19 and TRBJ2-1; D is unresolved. This CDR3 comprises 16 residues. V was clipped by 0 bases and J by 4 bases, with 13 bases between them. CDR1 and CDR2 from the germline V gene are LNHDA and SQIVND (reference sequence).

The chain employs TRBV5-4 and TRBJ1-1; the D gene is possibly TRBD1 (6 bases). V was pared by 2 bases and J by 5 bases, with 13 bases between. Germline assignment: CDR1 SGHNT and CDR2 YYREEE (reference sequence). This CDR3 has 14 residues. The CDR3 protein is CASSLQGVGTEAFF. In DNA, the CDR3 is TGTGCCAGCAGCTTACAGGGTGTAGGAACTGAAGCTTTCTTT.

As DNA, the CDR3 is TGTGCCAGCAGCTTAGTCAGGGGTAGCGAAGAGACCCAGTACTTC. It translates to CASSLVRGSEETQYF. The chain recombines TRBV7-2 with TRBJ2-5; D is possibly TRBD1 (6 bases). This CDR3 region has 15 residues. CDR1 and CDR2 (germline): SGHTA, FQGNSA. V was cut by 1 base and J by 3 bases, with 12 bases left in between. The variable domain in full, completed from reference TRBV7-2 and TRBJ2-5, reads GAGVSQSPSNKVTEKGKDVELRCDPISGHTALYWYRQSLGQGLEFLIYFQGNSAPDKSGLPSDRFSAERTGGSVSTLTIQRTQQEDSAVYLCASSLVRGSEETQYFGPGTRLLVL.

V and J are TRBV18 and TRBJ2-7; a weak D match, TRBD2 (5 bases). This CDR3 comprises 17 residues. CDR1 is KGHSH and CDR2 is LQKENI in the germline V gene. V lost 3 bases to trimming and J lost 3 bases, with 21 bases between them. The CDR3 region is CASSPAAGATGGYEQYF. As DNA, the CDR3 is TGTGCCAGCTCACCTGCGGCAGGCGCGACCGGAGGCTACGAGCAGTACTTC.

Only a few counts were recorded for this clone. The chain employs TRBV5-1 and TRBJ2-7; D might be TRBD2 (8 bases). The V gene's germline CDR1 is SGHRS and CDR2 YFSETQ. The CDR3 loop spans 20 amino acids. Trimming removed 0 bases at V and 6 bases at J, with 31 bases between. This chain's CDR3 is CASSLAGGKGARGDLGEQYF. The CDR3 nucleotides are TGCGCCAGCAGCTTGGCCGGGGGAAAGGGGGCGCGGGGGGATTTGGGCGAGCAGTACTTC.

The chain employs TRBV10-3 and TRBJ2-1, with D maybe TRBD1 (6 bases). Germline CDR1 is ENHRY and CDR2 is SYGVKD. There are 16 residues in the CDR3. The V gene lost 5 bases and the J gene lost 1 base, with 15 bases spanning the gap. This CDR3 is CAISKTGQASYNEQFF. The CDR3 DNA sequence: TGTGCCATCAGTAAGACAGGCCAAGCGTCCTACAATGAGCAGTTCTTC.

This chain links TRBV2 with TRBJ2-1; 12 nucleotides line up with TRBD2. Germline loops: CDR1 SNHLY, CDR2 FYNNEI. The CDR3 is 12 amino acids. Trimming at V came to 6 bases and at J to 16 bases, leaving 7 bases not matched to a gene. In nucleotides, the CDR3 is TGTGCCAGCAGCTTGGCTAGCGGGGGGGATTTCTTC. Its translation is CASSLASGGDFF.

The CDR3 loop reads CASSPLKETQYF. CDR3 DNA: TGTGCCAGCAGCCCCTTAAAAGAGACCCAGTACTTC. The chain joins TRBV11-2 to TRBJ2-5, with unresolved D. The CDR3 runs 12 residues. The germline V gene encodes CDR1 SGHAT and CDR2 FQNNGV. V lost 5 bases, J lost 3 bases, and 7 bases lay in between.

This clone was found once. The chain joins TRBV18 to TRBJ2-5; 7 bases align to TRBD1. The ends lost 4 bases at V and 2 bases at J; junction bases unmatched: 4. Germline V gene data show CDR1 as KGHSH and CDR2 as LQKENI. The CDR3 is made up of 14 amino acids. CDR3 residues: CASSRNRGQETQYF. The CDR3 coding sequence is TGTGCCAGCTCACGAAACAGGGGTCAAGAGACCCAGTACTTC.

The table lists this clone with a few counts. V is TRBV5-8 and J is TRBJ1-3, with 8 bases matching TRBD1. CDR1 is SGHTS and CDR2 is YDEGEE in the germline V gene. With 4 bases clipped from V and 0 bases from J, the junction kept 15 bases outside the gene matches. This CDR3 comprises 19 residues. CDR3 sequence reads: CASSTRQGPRYPSGNTIYF. The DNA of the CDR3 is TGTGCCAGCAGCACCCGACAGGGGCCCCGCTACCCCTCTGGAAACACCATATATTTT.

The rearrangement uses TRBV7-2 and TRBJ1-2; D may be TRBD1 (5 bases). V lost 4 bases and J lost 3, with 12 bases in between. Germline CDR1 reads SGHTA; CDR2 reads FQGNSA. CDR3 length: 14 amino acids. The DNA for the CDR3 is TGTGCCAGCAGCTCCCAGCCGGGGGACTATGGCTACACCTTC. Translation gives CASSSQPGDYGYTF.